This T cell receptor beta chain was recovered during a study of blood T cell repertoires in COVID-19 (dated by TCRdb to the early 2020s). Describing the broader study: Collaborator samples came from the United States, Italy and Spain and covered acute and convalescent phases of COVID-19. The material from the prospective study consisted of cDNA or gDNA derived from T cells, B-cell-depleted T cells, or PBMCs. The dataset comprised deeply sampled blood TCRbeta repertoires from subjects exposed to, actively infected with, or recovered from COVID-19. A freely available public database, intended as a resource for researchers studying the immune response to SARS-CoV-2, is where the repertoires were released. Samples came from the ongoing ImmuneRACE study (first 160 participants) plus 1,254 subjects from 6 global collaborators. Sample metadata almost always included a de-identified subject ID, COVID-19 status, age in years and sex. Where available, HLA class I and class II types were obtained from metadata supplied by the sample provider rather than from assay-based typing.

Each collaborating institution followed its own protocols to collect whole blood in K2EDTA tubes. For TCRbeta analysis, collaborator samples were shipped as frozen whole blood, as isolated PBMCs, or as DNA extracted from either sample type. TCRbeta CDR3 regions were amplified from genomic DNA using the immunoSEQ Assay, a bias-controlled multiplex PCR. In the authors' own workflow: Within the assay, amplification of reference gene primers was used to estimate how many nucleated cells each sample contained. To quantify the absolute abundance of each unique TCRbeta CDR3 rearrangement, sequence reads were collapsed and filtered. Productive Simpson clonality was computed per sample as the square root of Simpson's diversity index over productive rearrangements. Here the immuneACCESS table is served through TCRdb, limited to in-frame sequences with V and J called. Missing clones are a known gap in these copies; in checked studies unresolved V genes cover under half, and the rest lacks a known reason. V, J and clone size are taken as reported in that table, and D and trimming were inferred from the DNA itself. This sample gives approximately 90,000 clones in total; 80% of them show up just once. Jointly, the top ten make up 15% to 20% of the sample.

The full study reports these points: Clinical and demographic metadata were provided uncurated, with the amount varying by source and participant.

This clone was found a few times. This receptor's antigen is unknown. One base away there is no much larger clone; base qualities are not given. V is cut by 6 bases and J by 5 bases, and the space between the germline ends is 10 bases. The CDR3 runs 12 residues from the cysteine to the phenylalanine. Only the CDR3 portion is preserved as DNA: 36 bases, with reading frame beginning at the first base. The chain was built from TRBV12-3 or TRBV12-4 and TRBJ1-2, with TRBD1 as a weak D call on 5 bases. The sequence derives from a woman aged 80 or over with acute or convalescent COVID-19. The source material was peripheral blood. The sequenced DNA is TGTGCCAGCAGCCCAGGGCGATATGGCTACACCTTC. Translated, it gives CASSPGRYGYTF.